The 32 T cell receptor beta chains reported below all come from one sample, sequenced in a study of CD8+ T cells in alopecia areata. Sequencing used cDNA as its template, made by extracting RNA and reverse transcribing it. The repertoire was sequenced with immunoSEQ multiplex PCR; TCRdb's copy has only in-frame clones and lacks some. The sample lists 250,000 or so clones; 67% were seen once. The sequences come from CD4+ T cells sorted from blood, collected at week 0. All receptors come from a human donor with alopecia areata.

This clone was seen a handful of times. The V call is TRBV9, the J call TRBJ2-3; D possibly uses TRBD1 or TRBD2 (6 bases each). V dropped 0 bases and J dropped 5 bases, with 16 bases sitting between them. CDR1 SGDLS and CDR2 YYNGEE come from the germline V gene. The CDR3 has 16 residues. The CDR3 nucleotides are TGTGCCAGCAGCGTAGCTGGCCGGGGGCTCGGAGATACGCAGTATTTT. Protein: CASSVAGRGLGDTQYF.

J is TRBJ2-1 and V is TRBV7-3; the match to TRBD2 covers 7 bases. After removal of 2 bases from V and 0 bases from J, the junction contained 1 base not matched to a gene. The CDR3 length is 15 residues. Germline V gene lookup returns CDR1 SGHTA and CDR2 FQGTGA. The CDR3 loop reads CASSLGGGSYNEQFF. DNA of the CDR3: TGTGCCAGCAGCTTAGGCGGGGGCTCCTACAATGAGCAGTTCTTC. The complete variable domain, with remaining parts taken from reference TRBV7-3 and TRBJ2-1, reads GAGVSQTPSNKVTEKGKYVELRCDPISGHTALYWYRQSLGQGPEFLIYFQGTGAADDSGLPNDRFFAVRPEGSVSTLKIQRTERGDSAVYLCASSLGGGSYNEQFFGPGTRLTVL.

CDR3: CAWSIGTGSYGYTF. In DNA, the CDR3 is TGTGCCTGGAGTATTGGGACAGGGTCCTATGGCTACACCTTC. The chain joins TRBV30 to TRBJ1-2; 9 nucleotides align to TRBD1. CDR1 is GTSNPN and CDR2 is SVGIG in the germline V gene (reference sequence). The CDR3 totals 14 residues. With 2 bases clipped from V and 4 bases from J, the junction kept 5 bases outside the gene matches. Using reference TRBV30 and TRBJ1-2 for the parts outside the CDR3, the full variable domain is SQTIHQWPATLVQPVGSPLSLECTVEGTSNPNLYWYRQAAGRGLQLLFYSVGIGQISSEVPQNLSASRPQDRQFILSSKKLLLSDSGFYLCAWSIGTGSYGYTFGSGTRLTVV.

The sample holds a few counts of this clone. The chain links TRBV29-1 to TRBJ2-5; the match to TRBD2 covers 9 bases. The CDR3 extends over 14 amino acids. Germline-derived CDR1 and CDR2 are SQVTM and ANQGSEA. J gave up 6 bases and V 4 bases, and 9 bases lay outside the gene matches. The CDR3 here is CSVGAGGTGKTQYF. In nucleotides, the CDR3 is TGCAGCGTTGGAGCGGGGGGAACGGGAAAGACCCAGTACTTC.

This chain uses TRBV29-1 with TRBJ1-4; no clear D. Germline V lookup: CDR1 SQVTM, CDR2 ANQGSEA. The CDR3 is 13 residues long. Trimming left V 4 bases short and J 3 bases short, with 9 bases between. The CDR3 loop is CSVAEGPNEKLFF. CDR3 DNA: TGCAGCGTTGCAGAAGGCCCTAATGAAAAACTGTTTTTT.

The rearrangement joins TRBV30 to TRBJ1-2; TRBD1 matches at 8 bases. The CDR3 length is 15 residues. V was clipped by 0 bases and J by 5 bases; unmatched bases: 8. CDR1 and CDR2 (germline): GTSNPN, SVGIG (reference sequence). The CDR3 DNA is TGTGCCTGGAGTGTATGGTCAGGGGGCGGTTATGGCTACACCTTC. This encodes CAWSVWSGGGYGYTF.

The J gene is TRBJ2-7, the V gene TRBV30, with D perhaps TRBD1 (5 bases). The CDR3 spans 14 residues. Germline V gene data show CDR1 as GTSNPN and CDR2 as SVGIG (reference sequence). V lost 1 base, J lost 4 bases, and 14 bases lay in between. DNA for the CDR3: TGTGCCTGGAGTGCCTGGACAAGAACATACGAGCAGTACTTC. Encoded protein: CAWSAWTRTYEQYF.

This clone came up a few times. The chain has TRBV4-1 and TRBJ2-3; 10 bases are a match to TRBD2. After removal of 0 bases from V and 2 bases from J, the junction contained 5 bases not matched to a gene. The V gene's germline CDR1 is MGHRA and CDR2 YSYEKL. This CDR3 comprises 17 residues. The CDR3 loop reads CASSQDYSGGLTDTQYF. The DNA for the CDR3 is TGCGCCAGCAGCCAAGATTATAGCGGGGGGCTCACAGATACGCAGTATTTT.

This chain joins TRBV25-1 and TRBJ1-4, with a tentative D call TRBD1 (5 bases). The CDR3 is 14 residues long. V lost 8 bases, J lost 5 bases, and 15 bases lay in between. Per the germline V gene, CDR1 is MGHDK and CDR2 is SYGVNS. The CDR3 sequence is CASGQAGRNEKLFF. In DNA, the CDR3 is TGTGCCAGCGGACAAGCGGGGAGGAATGAAAAACTGTTTTTT.

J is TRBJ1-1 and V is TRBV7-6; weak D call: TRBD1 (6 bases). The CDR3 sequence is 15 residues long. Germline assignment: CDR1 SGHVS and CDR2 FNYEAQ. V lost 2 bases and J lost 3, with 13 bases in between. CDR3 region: CASSLWGARDTEAFF. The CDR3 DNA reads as TGTGCCAGCAGCTTATGGGGGGCGCGTGACACTGAAGCTTTCTTT.

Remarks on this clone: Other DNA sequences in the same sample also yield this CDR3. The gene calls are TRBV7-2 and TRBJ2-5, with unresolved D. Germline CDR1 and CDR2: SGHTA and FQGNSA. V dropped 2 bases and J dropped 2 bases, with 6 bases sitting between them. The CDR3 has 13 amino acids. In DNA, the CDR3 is TGTGCCAGCAGCTTACTTGGACAAGAGACCCAGTACTTC. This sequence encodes CASSLLGQETQYF.

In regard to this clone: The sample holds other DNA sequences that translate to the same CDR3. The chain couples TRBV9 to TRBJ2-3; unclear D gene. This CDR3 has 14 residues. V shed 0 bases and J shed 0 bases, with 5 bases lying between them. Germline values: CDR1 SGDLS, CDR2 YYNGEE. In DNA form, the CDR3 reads TGTGCCAGCAGCGTAGGGGGTAGCACAGATACGCAGTATTTT. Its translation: CASSVGGSTDTQYF.

CDR3 residues: CASSIDRGLSPLHF. Written as DNA, the CDR3 is TGCGCCAGCAGCATCGACAGGGGTTTATCACCCCTCCACTTT. The chain uses TRBV5-1 and TRBJ1-6; TRBD1 matches at 8 bases. V dropped 4 bases and J dropped 10; count of bases not matched to a gene: 7. Per germline, CDR1 SGHRS and CDR2 YFSETQ. The CDR3 sequence is 14 residues long.

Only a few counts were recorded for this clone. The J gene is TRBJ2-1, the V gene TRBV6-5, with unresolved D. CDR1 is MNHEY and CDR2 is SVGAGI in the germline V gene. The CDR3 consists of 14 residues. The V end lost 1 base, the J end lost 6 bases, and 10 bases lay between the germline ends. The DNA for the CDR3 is TGTGCCAGCAGTTACTGGAAGGGTCGCAATGAGCAGTTCTTC. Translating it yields CASSYWKGRNEQFF.

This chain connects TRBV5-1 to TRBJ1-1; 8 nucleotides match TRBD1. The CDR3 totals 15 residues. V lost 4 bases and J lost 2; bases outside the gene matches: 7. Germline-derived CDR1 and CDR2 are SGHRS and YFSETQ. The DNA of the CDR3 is TGCGCCAGCAGCGCTTCAGGGGGCGTAAACACTGAAGCTTTCTTT. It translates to CASSASGGVNTEAFF.

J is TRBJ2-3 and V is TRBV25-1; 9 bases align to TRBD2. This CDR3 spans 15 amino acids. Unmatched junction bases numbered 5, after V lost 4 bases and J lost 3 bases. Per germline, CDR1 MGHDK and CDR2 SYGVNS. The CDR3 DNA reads TGTGCCAGCAGTGGATGGCGGGGGGGTACAGATACGCAGTATTTT. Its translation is CASSGWRGGTDTQYF.

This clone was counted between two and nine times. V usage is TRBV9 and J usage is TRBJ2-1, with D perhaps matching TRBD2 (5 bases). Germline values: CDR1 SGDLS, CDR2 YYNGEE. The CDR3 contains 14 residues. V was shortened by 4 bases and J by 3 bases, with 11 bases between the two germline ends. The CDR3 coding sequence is TGTGCCAGCAGCTCCACTAGTTACTACAATGAGCAGTTCTTC. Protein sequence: CASSSTSYYNEQFF.

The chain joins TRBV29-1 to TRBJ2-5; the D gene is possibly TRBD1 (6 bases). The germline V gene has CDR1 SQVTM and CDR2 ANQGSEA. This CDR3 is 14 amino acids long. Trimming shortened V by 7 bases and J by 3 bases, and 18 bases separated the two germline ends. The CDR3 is CSAVDTGKEETQYF. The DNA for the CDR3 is TGCAGCGCCGTCGATACAGGGAAGGAAGAGACCCAGTACTTC.

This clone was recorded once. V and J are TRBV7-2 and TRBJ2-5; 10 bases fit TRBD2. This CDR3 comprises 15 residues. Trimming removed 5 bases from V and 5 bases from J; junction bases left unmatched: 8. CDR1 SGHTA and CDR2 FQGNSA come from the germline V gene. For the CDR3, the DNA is TGTGCCAGCAGCGCCGGGACTAGCGAGTGGGAGACCCAGTACTTC. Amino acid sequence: CASSAGTSEWETQYF.

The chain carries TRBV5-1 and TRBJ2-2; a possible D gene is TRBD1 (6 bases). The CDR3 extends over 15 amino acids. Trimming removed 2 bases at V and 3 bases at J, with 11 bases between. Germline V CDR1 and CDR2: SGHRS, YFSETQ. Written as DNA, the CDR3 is TGCGCCAGCAGCTTACAGGGAGTGGACACCGGGGAGCTGTTTTTT. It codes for CASSLQGVDTGELFF.

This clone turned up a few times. The CDR3 DNA reads TGTGCCAGCAGCGTAGAAGGCAGGGACTATGGCTACACCTTC. Translating gives CASSVEGRDYGYTF. The chain couples TRBV9 to TRBJ1-2; possible D gene TRBD1, 5 bases. Trimming took 0 bases from V and 3 from J, leaving 9 bases between them. Per the germline V gene, CDR1 is SGDLS and CDR2 is YYNGEE. The CDR3 covers 14 residues.

CDR3 amino acids: CASSVGGESHQPQHF. In DNA form, the CDR3 reads TGTGCCAGCAGCGTAGGGGGGGAAAGTCATCAGCCCCAGCATTTT. The genes are TRBV9 and TRBJ1-5; possibly TRBD1 for D (5 bases). V was cut by 0 bases and J by 5 bases, with 12 bases left in between. The CDR3 is 15 amino acids. Germline CDR1 and CDR2: SGDLS and YYNGEE.

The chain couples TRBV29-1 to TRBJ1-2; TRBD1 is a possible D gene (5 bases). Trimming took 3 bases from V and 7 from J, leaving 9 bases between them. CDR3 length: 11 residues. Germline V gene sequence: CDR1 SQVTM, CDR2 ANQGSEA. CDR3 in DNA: TGCAGCGTTGATTCAGGGCCTGGCTACACCTTC. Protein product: CSVDSGPGYTF. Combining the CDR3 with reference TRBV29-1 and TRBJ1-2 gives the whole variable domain SAVISQKPSRDICQRGTSLTIQCQVDSQVTMMFWYRQQPGQSLTLIATANQGSEATYESGFVIDKFPISRPNLTFSTLTVSNMSPEDSSIYLCSVDSGPGYTFGSGTRLTVV.

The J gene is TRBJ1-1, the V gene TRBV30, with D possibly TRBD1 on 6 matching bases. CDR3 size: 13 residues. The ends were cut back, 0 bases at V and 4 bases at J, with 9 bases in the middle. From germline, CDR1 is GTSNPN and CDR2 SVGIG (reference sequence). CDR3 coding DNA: TGTGCCTGGAGTGTATCAGGGGCCACTGAAGCTTTCTTT. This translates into CAWSVSGATEAFF.

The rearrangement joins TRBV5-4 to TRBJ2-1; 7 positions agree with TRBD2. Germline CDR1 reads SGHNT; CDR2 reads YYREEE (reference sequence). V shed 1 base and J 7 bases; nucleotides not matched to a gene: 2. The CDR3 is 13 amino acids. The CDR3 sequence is CASSLIGRNEQFF. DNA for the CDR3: TGTGCCAGCAGCTTGATCGGGAGGAATGAGCAGTTCTTC.

The CDR3 loop is CASSAPDRAPNQPQHF. The CDR3 DNA follows: TGTGCCAGCAGTGCGCCCGACAGGGCGCCAAATCAGCCCCAGCATTTT. The V and J genes are TRBV6-1 and TRBJ1-5, with 7 bases lining up with TRBD1. This CDR3 spans 16 amino acids. J was trimmed by 4 bases and V by 4 bases; bases with no gene match: 10. Germline V gene sequence: CDR1 MNHNS, CDR2 SASEGT.

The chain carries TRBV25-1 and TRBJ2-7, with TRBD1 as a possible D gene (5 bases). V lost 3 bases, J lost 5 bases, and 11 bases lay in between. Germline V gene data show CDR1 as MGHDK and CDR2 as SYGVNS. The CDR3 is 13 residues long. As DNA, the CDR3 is TGTGCCAGCAGTGATGGGGTAGGGGACGAGCAGTACTTC. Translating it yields CASSDGVGDEQYF.

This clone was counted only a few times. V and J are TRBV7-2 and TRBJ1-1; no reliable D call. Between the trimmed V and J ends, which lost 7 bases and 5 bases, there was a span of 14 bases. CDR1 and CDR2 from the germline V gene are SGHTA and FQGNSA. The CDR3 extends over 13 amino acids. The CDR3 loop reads CASNVEVGTEAFF. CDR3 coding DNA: TGTGCCAGCAACGTCGAGGTGGGGACTGAAGCTTTCTTT.

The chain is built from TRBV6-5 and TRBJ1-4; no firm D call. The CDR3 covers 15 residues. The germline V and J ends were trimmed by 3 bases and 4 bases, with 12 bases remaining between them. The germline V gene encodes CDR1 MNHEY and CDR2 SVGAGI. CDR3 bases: TGTGCCAGCAGTTATCAAGGTGGCAGTAATGAAAAACTGTTTTTT. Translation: CASSYQGGSNEKLFF.

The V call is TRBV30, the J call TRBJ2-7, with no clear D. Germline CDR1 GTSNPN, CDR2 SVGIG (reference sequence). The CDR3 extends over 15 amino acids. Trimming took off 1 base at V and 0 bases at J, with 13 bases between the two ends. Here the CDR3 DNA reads TGTGCCTGGAGTGACCCGTACTCCTACTCCTACGAGCAGTACTTC. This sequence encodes CAWSDPYSYSYEQYF.

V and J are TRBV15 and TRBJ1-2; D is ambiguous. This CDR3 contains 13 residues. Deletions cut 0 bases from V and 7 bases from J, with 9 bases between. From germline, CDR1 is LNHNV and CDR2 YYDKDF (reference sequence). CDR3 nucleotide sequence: TGTGCCACCAGCAGAGAGGCAGCGAGTGGCTACACCTTC. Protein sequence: CATSREAASGYTF.

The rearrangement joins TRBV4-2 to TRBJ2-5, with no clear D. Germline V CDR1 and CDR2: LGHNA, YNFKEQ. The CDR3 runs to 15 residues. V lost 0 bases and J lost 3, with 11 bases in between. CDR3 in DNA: TGTGCCAGCAGCCAAGATGGGTCGGCTAAAGAGACCCAGTACTTC. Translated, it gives CASSQDGSAKETQYF.